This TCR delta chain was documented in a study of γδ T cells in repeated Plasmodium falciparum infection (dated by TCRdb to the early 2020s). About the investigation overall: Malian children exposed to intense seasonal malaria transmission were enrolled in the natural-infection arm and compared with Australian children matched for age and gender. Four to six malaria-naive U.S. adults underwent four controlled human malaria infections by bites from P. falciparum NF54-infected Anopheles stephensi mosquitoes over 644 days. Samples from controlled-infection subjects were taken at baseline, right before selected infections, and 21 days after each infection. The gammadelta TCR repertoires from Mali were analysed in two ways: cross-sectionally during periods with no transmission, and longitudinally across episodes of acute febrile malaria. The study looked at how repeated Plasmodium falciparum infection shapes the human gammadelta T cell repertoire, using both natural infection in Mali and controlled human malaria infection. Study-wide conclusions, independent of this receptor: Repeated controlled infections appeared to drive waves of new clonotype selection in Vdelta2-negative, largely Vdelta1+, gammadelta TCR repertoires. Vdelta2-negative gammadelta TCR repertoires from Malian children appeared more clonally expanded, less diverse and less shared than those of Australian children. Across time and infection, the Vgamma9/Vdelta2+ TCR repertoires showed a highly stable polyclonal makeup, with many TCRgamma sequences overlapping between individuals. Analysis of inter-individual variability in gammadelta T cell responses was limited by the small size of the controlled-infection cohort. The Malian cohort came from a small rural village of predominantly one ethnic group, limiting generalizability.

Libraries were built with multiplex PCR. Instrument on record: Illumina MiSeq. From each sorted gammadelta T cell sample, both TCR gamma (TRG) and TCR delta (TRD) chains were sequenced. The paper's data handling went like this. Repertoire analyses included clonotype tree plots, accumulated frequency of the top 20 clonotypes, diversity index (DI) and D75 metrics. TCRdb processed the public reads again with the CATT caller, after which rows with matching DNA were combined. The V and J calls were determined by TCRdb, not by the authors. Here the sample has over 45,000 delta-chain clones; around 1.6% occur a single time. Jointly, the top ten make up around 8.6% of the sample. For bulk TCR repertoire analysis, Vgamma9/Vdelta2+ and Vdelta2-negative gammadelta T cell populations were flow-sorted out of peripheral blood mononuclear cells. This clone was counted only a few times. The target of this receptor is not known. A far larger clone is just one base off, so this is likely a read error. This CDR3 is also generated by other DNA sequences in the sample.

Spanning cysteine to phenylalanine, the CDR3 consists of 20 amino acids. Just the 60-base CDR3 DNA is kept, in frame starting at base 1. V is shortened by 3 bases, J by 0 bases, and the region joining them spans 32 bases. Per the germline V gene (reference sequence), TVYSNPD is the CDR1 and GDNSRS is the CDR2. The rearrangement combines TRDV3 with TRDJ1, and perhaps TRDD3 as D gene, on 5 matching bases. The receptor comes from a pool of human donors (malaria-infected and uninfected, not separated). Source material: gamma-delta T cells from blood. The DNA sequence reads TGTGCCTTCATCCCGTTGCTAGTGGGAGATACCCCGATGTACACCGATAAACTCATCTTT. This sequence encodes CAFIPLLVGDTPMYTDKLIF.